This TCR beta chain is drawn from a study of blood T cell repertoires in COVID-19. For the study at large: PBMCs, B-cell-depleted T cells, or T cells provided the cDNA or gDNA that made up the material.

Trimming took 5 bases from V and 3 from J, leaving 13 bases between them. The germline V gene has CDR1 KGHDR and CDR2 SFDVKD. The CDR3 has 15 amino acids. Study processing details: Reference gene primers were amplified, and this amplification served to estimate nucleated cell counts. Only in-frame clones appear in the TCRdb table, and some are missing; sequencing was by immunoSEQ multiplex PCR. Clonal size and the V and J genes are those of that table, whereas D and trimming came from the DNA. This sample has approximately 220,000 clones, with 86% found just once. Individuals drawn from 24 US areas were roughly 18 to 95 years old.

The TCR was taken from a woman under 40 who had been exposed to COVID-19. Source material: PBMCs or T cells enriched from blood (not recorded which). This sequence joins TRBV24-1 and TRBJ1-5, with a tentative D call TRBD1 (5 bases). The CDR3 coding sequence is TGTGCCACCAGTGCTGGCGGGGGGATCAATCAGCCCCAGCATTTT. It codes for CATSAGGGINQPQHF.